These T cell receptor beta chains were read from a single sample in a study of cytomegalovirus exposure and HLA in healthy donors. Assay used: immunoSEQ multiplex PCR; TCRdb lists only in-frame clones, some missing. The repertoire consists of around 190,000 clones, with around 79% occurring once and the leading ten covering under 4.5%. The source material was PBMCs. The source is a woman in her twenties or thirties in good health and CMV-seropositive. CDR3s include the opening cysteine and the closing phenylalanine or tryptophan. The order of the fields is CDR3 DNA, CDR3 protein, clone size, V gene, D gene, J gene. The D gene is left open where the match is weak. Some rows have no size entry. The others give once, few or many, or a class for an expanded clone.

TGCAGCGTTGAAACGGCAGGGGGGTCCTACAATGAGCAGTTCTTC | CSVETAGGSYNEQFF | NA | TRBV29-1 | NA | TRBJ2-1
TGTGCCAGCAGCTTAGGATTACGACAGGGGGGCCCAGATACGCAGTATTTT | CASSLGLRQGGPDTQYF | NA | TRBV13 | TRBD1 | TRBJ2-3
TGTGCCAGCAGCGACAACTCCGTAGGCGGGAGCTCCTACGAGCAGTACTTC | CASSDNSVGGSSYEQYF | NA | TRBV9 | TRBD2 | TRBJ2-7
TGTGCCAGCCAATTCCGGGAGAACGAGCAGTACTTC | CASQFRENEQYF | NA | TRBV7-9 | NA | TRBJ2-7
TGTGCCAGTAGTATTCTGAACTCTGCTGGGGCCAACGTCCTGACTTTC | CASSILNSAGANVLTF | NA | TRBV19 | NA | TRBJ2-6
TGCGCCAGCAGCCAGTCTGACAGGGGCTACGAGCAGTACTTC | CASSQSDRGYEQYF | NA | TRBV4-3 | TRBD1 | TRBJ2-7
TGCGCCAGCAGCCAAGACTCGGGACATTCAGGCAATCAGCCCCAGCATTTT | CASSQDSGHSGNQPQHF | NA | TRBV4-3 | NA | TRBJ1-5
TGTGCCAGCAGCTTAGGAGCGGAGGTGGGAGAGACCCAGTACTTC | CASSLGAEVGETQYF | NA | TRBV5-4 | NA | TRBJ2-5
TGTGCCAGCAGCGCGGAGTATGGCTACACCTTC | CASSAEYGYTF | NA | TRBV9 | NA | TRBJ1-2
TGTGCCACCAGCAACCGACAGGGGATCGCTCAGCCCCAGCATTTT | CATSNRQGIAQPQHF | NA | TRBV15 | TRBD1 | TRBJ1-5
TGCGCCAGCAGCGTGGGGGGGGACACCGGGGAGCTGTTTTTT | CASSVGGDTGELFF | NA | TRBV5-1 | TRBD2 | TRBJ2-2
TGTGCCAGCAGCTTCCTTCCTTCAGGGGAAGTCAGGAACACTGAAGCTTTCTTT | CASSFLPSGEVRNTEAFF | NA | TRBV11-3 | NA | TRBJ1-1
TGTGCCAGCAGTGAAGGGGGACTAGCGGGAGAGGATGAGCAGTTCTTC | CASSEGGLAGEDEQFF | NA | TRBV2 | TRBD2 | TRBJ2-1
TGCGCCAGCAGCCAAGGGAGGGCCGCCTACGAGCAGTACTTC | CASSQGRAAYEQYF | once | TRBV4-3 | NA | TRBJ2-7
TGCAGCGTTGTTTTACAGTTAGAGTCCTACAATGAGCAGTTCTTC | CSVVLQLESYNEQFF | NA | TRBV29-1 | NA | TRBJ2-1
TGCGCCAGCAGCTTAACCACAGGGGACTATGGCTACACCTTC | CASSLTTGDYGYTF | NA | TRBV5-1 | TRBD1 | TRBJ1-2
TGCGCCAGCAGCCAAGAAAAGGCGACAGGGTTGCCTGGGGCCAACGTCCTGACTTTC | CASSQEKATGLPGANVLTF | few | TRBV4-1 | TRBD1 | TRBJ2-6
TGCAGCGTTGAAGATAAGAGAACAGGGGGCAACTATGGCTACACCTTC | CSVEDKRTGGNYGYTF | NA | TRBV29-1 | TRBD1 | TRBJ1-2
TGTGCCAGCAGCTTATACTCGGCGGGAGGTCTCAATGAGCAGTTCTTC | CASSLYSAGGLNEQFF | NA | TRBV11-3 | TRBD2 | TRBJ2-1
TGTGCCAGCAGCACCCGGACAGGTAATCAGCCCCAGCATTTT | CASSTRTGNQPQHF | NA | TRBV7-8 | TRBD1 | TRBJ1-5
TGCGCCAGCAAGGGACTAGCGGGGGGTCCCTACGAGCAGTACTTC | CASKGLAGGPYEQYF | NA | TRBV5-1 | TRBD2 | TRBJ2-7
TGTGCCAGCAGCTTAGCGCAGGGACAGGGGATCGGGGCTTTCTTT | CASSLAQGQGIGAFF | NA | TRBV7-9 | TRBD1 | TRBJ1-1
TGTGCCAGCAGTGGGGACACCTACAATGAGCAGTTCTTC | CASSGDTYNEQFF | few | TRBV6-1 | NA | TRBJ2-1
TGTGCCAGCAGCGTAGATGGGGGCGGGAACACTGAAGCTTTCTTT | CASSVDGGGNTEAFF | NA | TRBV9 | NA | TRBJ1-1
TGTGCCAGCAGCTCCCGTTGGCAAACCGGGACTAGCGGCTACAATGAGCAGTTCTTC | CASSSRWQTGTSGYNEQFF | NA | TRBV11-3 | TRBD2 | TRBJ2-1
TGCGCCAGCAGCATCGTTAGCGGGAACCCCTACGAGCAGTACTTC | CASSIVSGNPYEQYF | NA | TRBV5-1 | TRBD2 | TRBJ2-7
TGTGCCAGCTCCCTGGACAGGAATAATGAAAAACTGTTTTTT | CASSLDRNNEKLFF | once | TRBV2 | TRBD1 | TRBJ1-4
TGTGCCAGCAGGCGGACAGGGGGCTCGGACTATGGCTACACCTTC | CASRRTGGSDYGYTF | NA | TRBV6-5 | TRBD1 | TRBJ1-2
TGTGCCAGCTCACTGGAAGGGGTGAGGAATGAAAAACTGTTTTTT | CASSLEGVRNEKLFF | NA | TRBV18 | NA | TRBJ1-4
TGTGCCAGCAGCGTCCCCCCCGGAGGGAGCTCCTACAATGAGCAGTTCTTC | CASSVPPGGSSYNEQFF | few | TRBV5-5 | NA | TRBJ2-1
TGTGCCAGCAGCCCACAGACAGGGAAGGCGAATGAGCAGTTCTTC | CASSPQTGKANEQFF | NA | TRBV5-5 | TRBD1 | TRBJ2-1
TGTGCCAGCTCACGGCCGGGACTAGCGGGGGAGCAGTTCTTC | CASSRPGLAGEQFF | NA | TRBV18 | TRBD2 | TRBJ2-1
TGTGCCAGCAGCAACGACAGGGGTTCTTCTTTCACCGGGGAGCTGTTTTTT | CASSNDRGSSFTGELFF | NA | TRBV7-6 | TRBD1 | TRBJ2-2
TGTGCCAGCAGCTTGACAGGGAGGAGGAACACTGAAGCTTTCTTT | CASSLTGRRNTEAFF | NA | TRBV7-9 | TRBD1 | TRBJ1-1
TGTGCCAGCAGCGCGGGACTAGCGGGGGGGAGCCTCGTCAATGAGCAGTTCTTC | CASSAGLAGGSLVNEQFF | few | TRBV9 | TRBD2 | TRBJ2-1
TGTGCCAGCAGCTTTTCGGGGGTCGGGGAGCTGTTTTTT | CASSFSGVGELFF | once | TRBV5-6 | NA | TRBJ2-2
TGTGCCAGCAGCAAGACACCGAGCTCCTACAATGAGCAGTTCTTC | CASSKTPSSYNEQFF | NA | TRBV7-9 | NA | TRBJ2-1
TGTGCCAGCAGCCCCGTAGTTCCTGGGGCCAACGTCCTGACTTTC | CASSPVVPGANVLTF | NA | TRBV7-9 | NA | TRBJ2-6
TGTGCCAGCAGCTTAGAGGGGCCGTCCAGCGAGCAGTACTTC | CASSLEGPSSEQYF | NA | TRBV11-2 | NA | TRBJ2-7
TGTGCCAGCAGCTTATGGGGACAGGGCAATCAGCCCCAGCATTTT | CASSLWGQGNQPQHF | NA | TRBV5-6 | TRBD1 | TRBJ1-5
TGTGCCAGCAGCCCCGGTAACTGGAACACTGAAGCTTTCTTT | CASSPGNWNTEAFF | NA | TRBV9 | NA | TRBJ1-1
TGTGCCAGTACAAACAGACGCTCTGGGGCCAACGTCCTGACTTTC | CASTNRRSGANVLTF | NA | TRBV19 | NA | TRBJ2-6
TGTGCCAGCAGCCAAGATCGTGGGACAGCCGGATACTCTGGAAACACCATATATTTT | CASSQDRGTAGYSGNTIYF | NA | TRBV14 | TRBD1 | TRBJ1-3
TGTGCCAGTAGTATAAGTCCCCGGCAGGGGAGCTATGGCTACACCTTC | CASSISPRQGSYGYTF | NA | TRBV19 | NA | TRBJ1-2
TGTGCCAGCAGCTTACTCTTGCTTTCAACAAATGAAAAACTGTTTTTT | CASSLLLLSTNEKLFF | NA | TRBV7-9 | NA | TRBJ1-4
TGCGCCAGCAGCTTGGGGGACAGCTACAATGAGCAGTTCTTC | CASSLGDSYNEQFF | NA | TRBV5-1 | TRBD1 | TRBJ2-1
TGTGCCAGCAGTGAGCGGGACTCTGGGGCCAACGTCCTGACTTTC | CASSERDSGANVLTF | few | TRBV6-1 | NA | TRBJ2-6
TGTGCCAGCAGCAGCCCTTCTCGGGACATTATATGCCAAGAGACCCAGTACTTC | CASSSPSRDIICQETQYF | NA | TRBV21-1 | NA | TRBJ2-5
TGTGCCAGCAGCTCCCTAGGGGGCTACAATGAGCAGTTCTTC | CASSSLGGYNEQFF | NA | TRBV13 | NA | TRBJ2-1